Below, 23 T cell receptor beta chains from the same sample are listed, as sequenced in a study of cytomegalovirus exposure and HLA in healthy donors. The primer mix had 60 Vbeta and 13 Jbeta primers. This table comes from immunoSEQ multiplex PCR, and its TCRdb copy is limited to in-frame clones, with some not included. The sample lists 90,000 to 150,000 clones, roughly 80% occurring once. The sequencing input was PBMCs. Receptors originate from a man aged 45-65 years in good health and CMV-seronegative.

The chain employs TRBV11-2 and TRBJ1-5; maybe TRBD1 (6 bases). Germline V gene lookup returns CDR1 SGHAT and CDR2 FQNNGV. V lost 2 bases to trimming and J lost 6 bases, with 8 bases between them. The CDR3 is made up of 13 amino acids. The CDR3 protein is CASSLLGAQPQHF. CDR3 in DNA: TGTGCCAGCAGCTTACTGGGGGCTCAGCCCCAGCATTTT. Using reference TRBV11-2 and TRBJ1-5 for the parts outside the CDR3, the full variable domain is EAGVAQSPRYKIIEKRQSVAFWCNPISGHATLYWYQQILGQGPKLLIQFQNNGVVDDSQLPKDRFSAERLKGVDSTLKIQPAKLEDSAVYLCASSLLGAQPQHFGDGTRLSIL.

The CDR3 bases are TGTGCCAGCAGCCCTTGGGCGGGAGAAGTCCACGAGCAGTACTTC. Translated: CASSPWAGEVHEQYF. V usage is TRBV11-1 and J usage is TRBJ2-7, with 7 nucleotides matching TRBD2. Germline V gives CDR1 SGHAT, CDR2 FQDESV (reference sequence). The CDR3 is 15 amino acids. The V segment lost 5 bases and the J segment 5 bases; nucleotides outside the gene matches: 12.

This chain uses TRBV14 with TRBJ1-2; D possibly corresponds to TRBD1 (5 bases). V lost 0 bases and J lost 8, with 13 bases in between. The V gene's germline CDR1 is SGHDN and CDR2 FVKESK. The CDR3 extends over 14 amino acids. CDR3 loop: CASSQDQVGGGYTF. The CDR3 nucleotides are TGTGCCAGCAGCCAAGATCAGGTCGGGGGAGGCTACACCTTC.

The chain combines TRBV29-1 with TRBJ1-2; possible D gene TRBD1, 5 bases. Per the germline V gene, CDR1 is SQVTM and CDR2 is ANQGSEA. The CDR3 runs 13 residues. Trimming took off 7 bases at V and 4 bases at J, with 16 bases between the two ends. CDR3 nucleotides: TGCAGCGCCGCTAGGGCAGGGCTCTATGGCTACACCTTC. Amino acids: CSAARAGLYGYTF.

The V call is TRBV30, the J call TRBJ1-1, with D unclear. The V end lost 0 bases, the J end lost 5 bases, and 4 bases lay between the germline ends. The CDR3 totals 11 residues. CDR1 and CDR2 from the germline V gene are GTSNPN and SVGIG (reference sequence). The CDR3 protein is CAWSVSTEAFF. The CDR3 coding sequence is TGTGCCTGGAGTGTGAGTACTGAAGCTTTCTTT.

The rearrangement joins TRBV6-6 to TRBJ1-1; 9 bases are a match to TRBD1. V lost 2 bases and J lost 1; bases outside the gene matches: 5. Germline-derived CDR1 and CDR2 are MNHNY and SVGAGI (reference sequence). This CDR3 has 16 residues. The CDR3 DNA reads TGTGCCAGCAGTTACCCCCCGGGACAGGGGAACACTGAAGCTTTCTTT. Amino acids: CASSYPPGQGNTEAFF.

Only a few counts were recorded for this clone. V and J are TRBV4-2 and TRBJ2-5; possible D gene TRBD2, 5 bases. Germline V gene sequence: CDR1 LGHNA, CDR2 YNFKEQ. V gave up 2 bases and J gave up 5 bases, with 15 bases separating them. This CDR3 region has 15 residues. The CDR3 sequence: CASSQPQARGETQYF. The DNA of the CDR3 is TGTGCCAGCAGCCAACCTCAGGCCCGAGGGGAGACCCAGTACTTC.

As concerns this clone: One end of the junction varies from germline; a read error may be responsible. CDR3 region: CASRDTGFYGYPF. The CDR3 DNA reads TGTGCCAGCAGAGATACAGGGTTCTATGGCTACCCCTTC. The chain recombines TRBV6-5 with TRBJ1-2, with D tentatively TRBD1 (6 bases). Germline V gives CDR1 MNHEY, CDR2 SVGAGI. CDR3 length: 13 amino acids.

The chain links TRBV4-1 to TRBJ2-7, with 11 bases identical to TRBD2. The ends lost 0 bases at V and 6 bases at J; junction bases unmatched: 10. CDR1 and CDR2 (germline): MGHRA, YSYEKL. The CDR3 contains 17 residues. In DNA form, the CDR3 reads TGCGCCAGCAGCCAAGATTTCCCTAGCGGGGGGTCCAGCGAGCAGTACTTC. The encoded protein is CASSQDFPSGGSSEQYF.

The J gene is TRBJ2-7, the V gene TRBV30, with TRBD2 matching 7 bases. CDR1 GTSNPN and CDR2 SVGIG come from the germline V gene (reference sequence). Trimming at V came to 2 bases and at J to 1 base, leaving 5 bases not matched to a gene. The CDR3 runs 14 residues. CDR3 residues: CAWSIGTNSYEQYF. DNA of the CDR3: TGTGCCTGGAGTATTGGGACTAATTCCTACGAGCAGTACTTC.

The rearrangement joins TRBV5-4 to TRBJ2-7; possible D gene TRBD1, 5 bases. CDR3 length equals 11 residues. Trimming shortened V by 5 bases and J by 4 bases, and 7 bases separated the two germline ends. Germline V gene sequence: CDR1 SGHNT, CDR2 YYREEE (reference sequence). The CDR3 reads CASSSGYEQYF. CDR3 sequence (DNA): TGTGCCAGCAGTTCAGGGTACGAGCAGTACTTC.

This chain connects TRBV7-6 to TRBJ2-6, with D hard to call. The germline V gene encodes CDR1 SGHVS and CDR2 FNYEAQ. CDR3 length: 16 amino acids. V lost 5 bases to trimming and J lost 2 bases, with 13 bases between them. The CDR3 protein is CASSLTVGPGANVLTF. The CDR3 DNA reads TGTGCCAGCAGCCTAACCGTTGGGCCTGGGGCCAACGTCCTGACTTTC.

The chain employs TRBV30 and TRBJ1-5; 9 bases align to TRBD1. This CDR3 spans 16 amino acids. Germline assignment: CDR1 GTSNPN and CDR2 SVGIG (reference sequence). J gave up 2 bases and V 5 bases, and 10 bases lay outside the gene matches. DNA for the CDR3: TGTGCCTGGGGACGTACAGGGGGCTATGGCAATCAGCCCCAGCATTTT. This gives the protein CAWGRTGGYGNQPQHF.

This rearrangement joins TRBV29-1 to TRBJ2-5, with TRBD2 matching over 11 bases. This CDR3 contains 14 residues. Germline values: CDR1 SQVTM, CDR2 ANQGSEA. V was clipped by 6 bases and J by 4 bases; unmatched bases: 7. The CDR3 loop reads CSVDSGGASETQYF. The CDR3 bases are TGCAGCGTAGATAGCGGGGGGGCCTCAGAGACCCAGTACTTC.

The chain uses TRBV5-1 and TRBJ2-7; 15 positions agree with TRBD2. The CDR3 is 16 residues long. Trimming removed 1 base from V and 6 bases from J; junction bases left unmatched: 5. CDR1 is SGHRS, CDR2 YFSETQ, per germline. The DNA of the CDR3 is TGCGCCAGCAGCTTGTCGGGACTAGCGGGAGGTGGCGAGCAGTACTTC. The encoded protein is CASSLSGLAGGGEQYF.

The chain uses TRBV5-1 and TRBJ2-7; TRBD2 matches 10 bases. CDR3 size: 15 residues. Germline V lookup: CDR1 SGHRS, CDR2 YFSETQ. V was clipped by 3 bases and J by 1 base; unmatched bases: 4. The CDR3 DNA reads as TGCGCCAGCAGCTCTCTAGCGGGAGTATCCTACGAGCAGTACTTC. This encodes CASSSLAGVSYEQYF.

The chain has TRBV7-9 and TRBJ2-7; weak D call: TRBD1 (6 bases). V dropped 3 bases and J dropped 0 bases, with 6 bases sitting between them. Germline loops: CDR1 SEHNR, CDR2 FQNEAQ (reference sequence). This CDR3 comprises 13 residues. The CDR3 spells CASSLDSSYEQYF. The DNA of the CDR3 is TGTGCCAGCAGCTTGGACAGCTCCTACGAGCAGTACTTC. Complete variable domain (other parts from reference TRBV7-9 and TRBJ2-7): DTGVSQNPRHKITKRGQNVTFRCDPISEHNRLYWYRQTLGQGPEFLTYFQNEAQLEKSRLLSDRFSAERPKGSFSTLEIQRTEQGDSAMYLCASSLDSSYEQYFGPGTRLTVT.

The rearrangement joins TRBV6-5 to TRBJ1-1, with D possibly TRBD1 on 5 matching bases. CDR1 and CDR2 (germline): MNHEY, SVGAGI. This CDR3 contains 15 residues. V lost 4 bases to trimming and J lost 6 bases, with 18 bases between them. CDR3 DNA: TGTGCCAGCAGTTGGGACTATAAGGGAACGTCTGAAGCTTTCTTT. Protein sequence: CASSWDYKGTSEAFF.

The V and J genes are TRBV6-4 and TRBJ2-1; D remains unclear. Trimming left V 2 bases short and J 5 bases short, with 10 bases between. From germline, CDR1 is MRHNA and CDR2 SNTAGT. The length of the CDR3 is 14 residues. DNA for the CDR3: TGTGCCAGCAGTGACCCGCGGTTTGACAATGAGCAGTTCTTC. Its translation: CASSDPRFDNEQFF.

The gene calls are TRBV1 and TRBJ2-7; the table's D call of TRBD2 was not tested on the DNA. TRBV1 is termed a pseudogene. CDR3 length: 17 residues. The CDR3 DNA reads as TGCACCAGCAGCCAAGAAGGTTCCCTAGCTCAAACCTACGAGCAGTACTTC. Translating gives CTSSQEGSLAQTYEQYF.

Here the CDR3 DNA reads TGTGCCATCAGTGCCGGAGAGCAAGACACCATATATTTT. Residues: CAISAGEQDTIYF. V usage is TRBV10-3 and J usage is TRBJ1-3; D unclear. Deletions cut 4 bases from V and 8 bases from J, with 12 bases between. Germline assignment: CDR1 ENHRY and CDR2 SYGVKD. The CDR3 covers 13 residues.

This clone has just one count. V usage is TRBV7-8 and J usage is TRBJ2-7, with D maybe TRBD1 (6 bases). V lost 5 bases and J lost 4, with 18 bases in between. Germline V lookup: CDR1 SGHVS, CDR2 FQNEAQ. This CDR3 spans 15 amino acids. CDR3 DNA sequence: TGTGCCAGCAGCCCGAGAGGGCAGGGGCCTTACGAGCAGTACTTC. Its protein is CASSPRGQGPYEQYF.

This rearrangement joins TRBV5-4 to TRBJ1-3; D unclear. This CDR3 spans 13 amino acids. The germline CDR1 and CDR2 sequences are SGHNT and YYREEE (reference sequence). V was trimmed by 0 bases and J by 4 bases, leaving 5 bases between them. The CDR3 protein is CASSLDRGNTIYF. CDR3 DNA sequence: TGTGCCAGCAGCTTGGATCGGGGAAACACCATATATTTT. The full variable domain, completed using reference TRBV5-4 and TRBJ1-3, is ETGVTQSPTHLIKTRGQQVTLRCSSQSGHNTVSWYQQALGQGPQFIFQYYREEENGRGNFPPRFSGLQFPNYSSELNVNALELDDSALYLCASSLDRGNTIYFGEGSWLTVV.